This TCR beta chain was identified in a study of blood T cell repertoires in COVID-19. Study details: From the United States, Italy and Spain came samples of acute and convalescent COVID-19. PBMCs, B-cell-depleted T cells, or T cells were the source of the cDNA or gDNA that made up the material.

In its sample, this clone was seen a few times. Germline V gene lookup returns CDR1 SNHLY and CDR2 FYNNEI. Trimming removed 4 bases from V and 5 bases from J, with 11 bases in between. The CDR3 is 13 amino acids. Per the original methods: Counts of nucleated cells, estimated from reference gene primer amplification, were obtained. Sequenced by immunoSEQ multiplex PCR; TCRdb stores in-frame clones only, minus some. The V and J calls and clone size come from that table; D and trimming were worked out from the DNA. Among just over 650,000 clones listed, approximately 90% were seen once. The receptor was isolated from a woman aged 18-35 years with acute or convalescent COVID-19. The sample taken for sequencing was peripheral blood. This chain connects TRBV2 to TRBJ1-1; maybe TRBD1 (6 bases). This chain's CDR3 is CASSVTQGTEAFF. CDR3 bases: TGTGCCAGCAGTGTAACTCAGGGGACTGAAGCTTTCTTT.